A selection of T cell receptor beta chains follows, all from one sample in a study of circulating CD8 cells and anti-PD-1 response in melanoma. From the reads, TCRdb called clonotypes with MiXCR, one entry per CDR3 protein. The sample has a few hundred distinct CDR3 sequences; less than 8% are singletons. The specimen was CD8+ T cells from PBMCs, collected at baseline or after one month of anti-PD-1 therapy (not recorded which). Receptor source: a human donor with melanoma. Each CDR3 is given with its conserved first and last residue. A D gene is named only where the DNA matches it firmly. Not every row has a clone size; where given, it reads once, few, many or a size class.

V: TRBV2
size: large
J: TRBJ2-7
D: NA
DNA: TGTGCCAGCGGTGGAGGGATCTCCTACGAGCAGTACTTC
CDR3: CASGGGISYEQYF

V: TRBV20-1
size: large
J: TRBJ2-7
D: TRBD1
DNA: TGCAGTGCTCAGGAGGGGACAGGGCGAATCTTAGAGCAGTACTTC
CDR3: CSAQEGTGRILEQYF

V: TRBV27
size: large
J: TRBJ2-2
D: NA
DNA: TGTGCCAGCAGTCCAAACACCGGGGAGCTGTTTTTT
CDR3: CASSPNTGELFF

V: TRBV7-2
size: medium-sized
J: TRBJ2-7
D: TRBD1
DNA: TGTGCCAGCAGCTTTGGACAGGGCTACGAGCAGTACTTC
CDR3: CASSFGQGYEQYF

V: TRBV7-2
size: NA
J: TRBJ1-2
D: NA
DNA: TGTGCCAGCAGCTTAGAAGTTGGCAGCAGGACCTATGGCTACACCTTC
CDR3: CASSLEVGSRTYGYTF

V: TRBV30
size: few
J: TRBJ1-1
D: NA
DNA: TGTGCCAGCCTATTGGAAGGTTTCGCGAACACTGAAGCTTTCTTT
CDR3: CASLLEGFANTEAFF

V: TRBV19
size: large
J: TRBJ2-5
D: NA
DNA: TGTGCCAGTAGTATGGTGGCGGGGGAGACCCAGTACTTC
CDR3: CASSMVAGETQYF

V: TRBV27
size: large
J: TRBJ2-7
D: TRBD2
DNA: TGTGCCAGCAGGGCTAGCGGGGGGACCTACGAGCAGTACTTC
CDR3: CASRASGGTYEQYF

V: TRBV6-2/TRBV6-3
size: medium-sized
J: TRBJ2-1
D: TRBD2
DNA: TGTGCCAGCAGTTTACCCGGACTAGCGGGGGGTGAAGAGCAGTTCTTC
CDR3: CASSLPGLAGGEEQFF

V: TRBV5-1
size: large
J: TRBJ2-7
D: NA
DNA: TGCGCCAGCAGCCCGGGATCCTACACGGGCTACGAGCAGTACTTC
CDR3: CASSPGSYTGYEQYF

V: TRBV19
size: medium-sized
J: TRBJ2-2
D: NA
DNA: TGTGCCAGTAGATACAGGGCCCCGGGTCGCCAAACCGGGGAGCTGTTTTTT
CDR3: CASRYRAPGRQTGELFF

V: TRBV9
size: NA
J: TRBJ1-2
D: TRBD1
DNA: TGTGCCAGCAGCGGGGCCGGGGACAGGTTTGACTATGGCCACACCTTC
CDR3: CASSGAGDRFDYGHTF

V: TRBV9
size: large
J: TRBJ2-1
D: NA
DNA: TGTGCCAGCAGCGTATGGGGGAGCATAGACAATGAGCAGTTCTTC
CDR3: CASSVWGSIDNEQFF

V: TRBV7-2
size: large
J: TRBJ2-7
D: NA
DNA: TGTGCCAGCAGCTTAGTAGGTGCTAGCTCCTACGAGCAGTACTTC
CDR3: CASSLVGASSYEQYF

V: TRBV28
size: NA
J: TRBJ2-7
D: NA
DNA: TGTGCCAGCGGACCAGGGGTTTCCTACGAGCAGTACTTC
CDR3: CASGPGVSYEQYF

V: TRBV2
size: large
J: TRBJ2-7
D: NA
DNA: TGTGCCAGCGGACCGGGCCGCTTAACTTACGTAGAGCAGTACTTC
CDR3: CASGPGRLTYVEQYF

V: TRBV4-1
size: large
J: TRBJ2-7
D: NA
DNA: TGCGCCAGCAGCCAGGGGTGGACCTACGAGCAGTACTTC
CDR3: CASSQGWTYEQYF

V: TRBV7-2
size: large
J: TRBJ2-1
D: TRBD2
DNA: TGTGCCAGCAGCTTTACAGCGGGGGGATACAATGAGCAGTTCTTC
CDR3: CASSFTAGGYNEQFF

V: TRBV12-3/TRBV12-4
size: medium-sized
J: TRBJ2-3
D: NA
DNA: TGTGCCAGCAGTTTATCGCGGGTAAATACGCAGTATTTT
CDR3: CASSLSRVNTQYF

V: TRBV19
size: medium-sized
J: TRBJ1-1
D: NA
DNA: TGTGCCAGTAGTATAGGCCAGAACACTGAAGCTTTCTTT
CDR3: CASSIGQNTEAFF

V: TRBV28
size: few
J: TRBJ2-1
D: TRBD2
DNA: TGTGCCAGCAGTACCCGGACTAGCGGACTCTACAATGAGCAGTTCTTC
CDR3: CASSTRTSGLYNEQFF

V: TRBV19
size: medium-sized
J: TRBJ2-2
D: TRBD2
DNA: TGTGCCAGTAGTAAGGGACTAGCGGGGGGGCCCGCCGGGGAGCTGTTTTTT
CDR3: CASSKGLAGGPAGELFF

V: TRBV4-1
size: NA
J: TRBJ2-7
D: NA
DNA: TGCACCAGCAGCCAAGATATGACTACTTACTGCGAGCAGTACTTC
CDR3: CTSSQDMTTYCEQYF

V: TRBV5-6
size: large
J: TRBJ2-3
D: TRBD2
DNA: TGTGCCAGCAGCTTCATCAACCAGCTCCTACTAGCGGGAGACACAGATACGCAGTATTTT
CDR3: CASSFINQLLLAGDTDTQYF

V: TRBV19
size: few
J: TRBJ1-2
D: NA
DNA: TGTGCCAGTAGTATTACCGGGCTCTATGGCTACACCTTC
CDR3: CASSITGLYGYTF

V: TRBV9
size: large
J: TRBJ2-3
D: TRBD1
DNA: TGTGCCAGCAGCGCGCCGGGACAGGTGGTTTTT
CDR3: CASSAPGQVVF

V: TRBV27
size: medium-sized
J: TRBJ2-7
D: NA
DNA: TGTGCCAGCAGTTACTCGGGGGCGGCAGGAGGTTCCTACGAGCAGTACTTC
CDR3: CASSYSGAAGGSYEQYF

V: TRBV19
size: large
J: TRBJ2-3
D: NA
DNA: TGTGCCACAACCTTTGGGGCCTTGTCCTTCACAGATACGCAGTATTTT
CDR3: CATTFGALSFTDTQYF

V: TRBV5-4
size: few
J: TRBJ2-7
D: TRBD1
DNA: TGTGCCAGCAGCTTCGTGGGGACAGGGGAGGACGAGCAGTACTTC
CDR3: CASSFVGTGEDEQYF

V: TRBV19
size: NA
J: TRBJ1-1
D: NA
DNA: TGTGCCGGCGGTATAGGGAGGACTGAAGCTTTCTTT
CDR3: CAGGIGRTEAFF

V: TRBV4-1
size: large
J: TRBJ2-3
D: TRBD2
DNA: TGCGCCAGCAGCCAAGGGGCGAGCGGGGGGGCATCAGATACGCAGTATTTT
CDR3: CASSQGASGGASDTQYF

V: TRBV7-6
size: large
J: TRBJ2-2
D: NA
DNA: TGTGCCAGCAGCTTAGACAGGGACACCGGGGAGCTGTTTTTT
CDR3: CASSLDRDTGELFF

V: TRBV29-1
size: few
J: TRBJ1-5
D: NA
DNA: TGCAGCGTTGATGAGGGGACCAATCAGCCCCAGCATTTT
CDR3: CSVDEGTNQPQHF

V: TRBV7-6
size: large
J: TRBJ2-5
D: NA
DNA: TGTGCCAGCAGCTTAGTAGCAGTTGGCAAAGAGACCCAGTACTTC
CDR3: CASSLVAVGKETQYF

V: TRBV10-2
size: large
J: TRBJ2-5
D: TRBD2
DNA: TGCGCCAGCAGGGGGACTAGCGGGGGGATGGAGACCCAGTACTTC
CDR3: CASRGTSGGMETQYF

V: TRBV20-1
size: once
J: TRBJ2-3
D: NA
DNA: TGCAGTGCTAGTCCATGGGGCGGGATCATCGATCCAGATACGCAGTATTTT
CDR3: CSASPWGGIIDPDTQYF

V: TRBV20-1
size: medium-sized
J: TRBJ1-4
D: NA
DNA: TGCAGTGCTAGGCCCGAGTCCGATGAAAAACTGTTTTTT
CDR3: CSARPESDEKLFF

V: TRBV19
size: large
J: TRBJ2-1
D: NA
DNA: TGTGCCAGTAGTATAGTATCCGGGACCGATGAGCAGTTCTTC
CDR3: CASSIVSGTDEQFF

V: TRBV2
size: medium-sized
J: TRBJ2-7
D: TRBD2
DNA: TGTGCCAGCAGCGATAGCGGGGGGGGCAACGAGCAGTACTTC
CDR3: CASSDSGGGNEQYF

V: TRBV29-1
size: medium-sized
J: TRBJ2-5
D: NA
DNA: TGCAGCGTTGAGGGGGAGCTAGCAACAGAGGCGGAGACCCAGTACTTC
CDR3: CSVEGELATEAETQYF

V: TRBV11-2
size: large
J: TRBJ2-1
D: NA
DNA: TGTGCCAGCAGCTCCCCGGACAATGAGCAGTTCTTC
CDR3: CASSSPDNEQFF

V: TRBV29-1
size: hyperexpanded
J: TRBJ2-7
D: TRBD1
DNA: TGCAGCGTTGAATTGGACAGGGGGTGGGAGCAGTACTTC
CDR3: CSVELDRGWEQYF

V: TRBV29-1
size: large
J: TRBJ2-1
D: NA
DNA: TGCAGCGTGGAAGGTGACGGCTACAATGAGCAGTTCTTC
CDR3: CSVEGDGYNEQFF